This T cell receptor beta chain is drawn from a study of OX40 agonist ivuxolimab in advanced cancers. About the research overall: As their treatment, patients were administered ivuxolimab, an agonistic anti-OX40 (CD134) antibody. Administration of intravenous ivuxolimab to patients occurred every 2 weeks at 0.01 to 10 mg/kg. Mean age approximately 66 years, range about 23 to 79; just over 80% male.

The table came from immunoSEQ multiplex PCR; TCRdb's copy has only in-frame clones and leaves some out. Found here are 35,000 to 45,000 clones, around 84% of them singletons; the top ten hold just over 20%. Per germline, CDR1 SGHTA and CDR2 FQGNSA. This CDR3 is 15 amino acids long. The V segment lost 1 base and the J segment 4 bases; nucleotides outside the gene matches: 1. The rearrangement links TRBV7-2 to TRBJ2-2; 9 nucleotides line up with TRBD1. Source: CD4+ or CD8+ T cells sorted from blood, taken in a trial of the OX40 agonist ivuxolimab. The sequence came from an adult with an advanced solid tumor such as melanoma, head and neck, liver or kidney cancer. CDR3 amino acids: CASSLGTGVTGELFF. The CDR3 nucleotides read TGTGCCAGCAGCTTAGGGACAGGGGTCACCGGGGAGCTGTTTTTT.